The 3 T cell receptor beta chains below were found in one sample sequenced in a study of T cells in Graves' hyperthyroidism and ophthalmopathy. Amplification of TCR beta CDR3 regions was performed using RNA transcripts as template. The HTBI set primed first-round TCR CDR3 RT-PCR. A single record per CDR3 protein comes from TCRdb applying MiXCR to the multiplex PCR reads. The table records 300,000 to 400,000 distinct CDR3 sequences, 15% to 20% of them present only once. The sequenced sample was blood. These receptor sequences come from a woman aged 45-65 years with Graves' hyperthyroidism.

Sample share makes this clonotype medium-sized. This chain connects TRBV3-1 to TRBJ2-5; TRBD2 agrees at 10 bases. V lost 4 bases and J lost 4; bases outside the gene matches: 6. The CDR3 has 15 residues. In germline, CDR1 is LGHDT, CDR2 YNNKEL (reference sequence). The CDR3 nucleotides read TGTGCCAGCAGCCCCCTAGCGGGAGTCAGAGAGACCCAGTACTTC. Translation gives CASSPLAGVRETQYF.

This clonotype was observed a handful of times. The V gene is TRBV29-1, the J gene TRBJ1-2; D is possibly TRBD1 (5 bases). The CDR3 has 15 residues. Germline V gives CDR1 SQVTM, CDR2 ANQGSEA. V lost 0 bases, J lost 6 bases, and 17 bases lay in between. CDR3 amino acids: CSVEDLVGTVDGYTF. DNA of the CDR3: TGCAGCGTTGAAGATCTTGTGGGGACGGTGGATGGCTACACCTTC.

This clonotype has only a few counts. The chain recombines TRBV27 with TRBJ2-3; D is unclear. Germline V gives CDR1 MNHEY, CDR2 SMNVEV (reference sequence). The CDR3 has 16 residues. The germline V and J ends were trimmed by 2 bases and 3 bases, with 15 bases remaining between them. The CDR3, as DNA: TGTGCCAGCAGTTTAGAACGAAGAATATCGACAGATACGCAGTATTTT. Translating it yields CASSLERRISTDTQYF.